The clone carrying this T cell receptor beta chain was counted once. Its antigen is not known. The data were taken from a study of graft-versus-host responses after intestinal transplantation. Trimming stripped 5 bases from V and 7 bases from J, with 15 bases between. The V gene's germline CDR1 is SEHNR and CDR2 FQNEAQ (reference sequence). CDR3 length: 13 amino acids. Produced via immunoSEQ multiplex PCR; TCRdb's table is partial and in-frame only. The table shows around 40,000 clones, with approximately 95% occurring only once. The V call is TRBV7-9, the J call TRBJ2-7; D unresolved. Specimen: unstimulated CD4+ T cells sorted from spleen or lymph node cells, collected before transplant. The receptor was isolated from a human donor who was the organ donor for an intestinal transplant. The CDR3 nucleotides read TGTGCCAGCAGCCGGGCAGAACAGATTGAGCAGTACTTC. Translating it yields CASSRAEQIEQYF.